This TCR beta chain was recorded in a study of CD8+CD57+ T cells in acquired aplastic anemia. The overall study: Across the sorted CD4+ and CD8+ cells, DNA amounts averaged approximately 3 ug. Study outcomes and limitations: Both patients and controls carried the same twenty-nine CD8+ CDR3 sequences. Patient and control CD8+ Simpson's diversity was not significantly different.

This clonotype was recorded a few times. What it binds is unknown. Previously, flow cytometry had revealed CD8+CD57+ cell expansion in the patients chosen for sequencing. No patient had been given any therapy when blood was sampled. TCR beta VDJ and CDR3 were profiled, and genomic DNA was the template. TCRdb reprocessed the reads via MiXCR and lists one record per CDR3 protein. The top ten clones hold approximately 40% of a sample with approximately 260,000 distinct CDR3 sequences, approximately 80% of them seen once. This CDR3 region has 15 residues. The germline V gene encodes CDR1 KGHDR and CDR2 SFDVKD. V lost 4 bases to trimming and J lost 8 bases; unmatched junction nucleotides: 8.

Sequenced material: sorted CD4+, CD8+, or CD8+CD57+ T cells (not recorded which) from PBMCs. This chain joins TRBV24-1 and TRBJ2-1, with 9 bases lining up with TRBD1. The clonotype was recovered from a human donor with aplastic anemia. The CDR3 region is CATSERQGVFHEQFF. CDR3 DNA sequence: TGTGCCACCAGTGAAAGACAGGGGGTCTTCCATGAGCAGTTCTTC.